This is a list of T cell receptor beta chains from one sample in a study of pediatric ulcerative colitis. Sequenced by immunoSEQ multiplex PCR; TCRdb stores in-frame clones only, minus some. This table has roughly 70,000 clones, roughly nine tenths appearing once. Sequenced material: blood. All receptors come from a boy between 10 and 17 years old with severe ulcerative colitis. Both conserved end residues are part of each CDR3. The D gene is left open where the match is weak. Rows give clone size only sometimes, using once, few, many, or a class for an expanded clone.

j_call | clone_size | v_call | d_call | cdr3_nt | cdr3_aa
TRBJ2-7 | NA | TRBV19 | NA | TGTGCCAGTAGTAACCCCCCCGGCGGATCCTACGAGCAGTACTTC | CASSNPPGGSYEQYF
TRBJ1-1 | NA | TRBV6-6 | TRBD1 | TGTGCCAGCAGCCGGGGACAGGGGAACACTGAAGCTTTCTTT | CASSRGQGNTEAFF
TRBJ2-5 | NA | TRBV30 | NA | TGTGCTCTCGACGGGGCAAGCCAAGAGACCCAGTACTTC | CALDGASQETQYF
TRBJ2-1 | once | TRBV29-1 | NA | TGCAGCGTTGAACGTAGAGGGGACAACCCTTACAATGAGCAGTTCTTC | CSVERRGDNPYNEQFF
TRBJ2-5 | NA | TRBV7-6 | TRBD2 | TGTGCCAGCAGCCCATTAGCGGGAGATCCAGAGACCCAGTACTTC | CASSPLAGDPETQYF
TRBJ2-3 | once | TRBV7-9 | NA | TGTGCCAGCAGCCTTAGCTCAGATACGCAGTATTTT | CASSLSSDTQYF
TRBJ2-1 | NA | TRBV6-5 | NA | TGTGCCAGCAGTTACTCGGGAGTCTCCTACAATGAGCAGTTCTTC | CASSYSGVSYNEQFF
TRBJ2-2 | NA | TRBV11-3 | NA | TGTGCCAGCAGAAGTCCGAACACCGGGGAGCTGTTTTTT | CASRSPNTGELFF
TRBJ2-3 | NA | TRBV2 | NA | TGTGCCAGCAGTGGAGCAGGAGGGTTCGCAGATACGCAGTATTTT | CASSGAGGFADTQYF
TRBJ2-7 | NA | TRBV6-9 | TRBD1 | TGTGCCAGCAGTTATAATGGACAGGGGAGGGGCCACTACTTC | CASSYNGQGRGHYF
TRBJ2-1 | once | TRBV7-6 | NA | TGTGCCAGCAGCCAAGGATGGGACGATGAGCAGTTCTTC | CASSQGWDDEQFF
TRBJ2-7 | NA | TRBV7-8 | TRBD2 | TGTGCCAGCAGCGAGCCCGGGGCGGGAGGGCCTCGGGAGCAGTACTTC | CASSEPGAGGPREQYF
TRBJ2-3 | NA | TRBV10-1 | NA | TGCGCCAGCAGTGAGGTGACTTTCAGCGATACGCAGTATTTT | CASSEVTFSDTQYF
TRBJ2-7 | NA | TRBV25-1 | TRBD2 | TGTGCCAGCAGTGAGAGTAGCGGGAGGGCGTCGGAGCAGTACTTC | CASSESSGRASEQYF
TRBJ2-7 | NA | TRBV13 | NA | TGTGCCAGCAGCTTCGGGTCGTATCTCCGACAGATCTCCTACGAGCAGTACTTC | CASSFGSYLRQISYEQYF
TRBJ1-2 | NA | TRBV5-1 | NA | TGCGCCACGAGTCCTACCGCCGGCTATGGCTACACCTTC | CATSPTAGYGYTF
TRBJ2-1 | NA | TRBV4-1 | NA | TGCGCCAGCAGCCCAGTGGAGGCCGATTACAATGAGCAGTTCTTC | CASSPVEADYNEQFF
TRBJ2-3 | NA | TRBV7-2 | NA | TGTGCCAGCAGCTCTAGGCGGGGAGGAGATACGCAGTATTTT | CASSSRRGGDTQYF
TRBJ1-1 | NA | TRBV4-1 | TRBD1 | TGCGCCAGCAGCCTAGGACAGGGGGACACTGAAGCTTTCTTT | CASSLGQGDTEAFF
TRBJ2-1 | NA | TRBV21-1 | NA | TGTGCCAGCAGCGCCCCTAGCGGGAGCTCCTACAATGAGCAGTTCTTC | CASSAPSGSSYNEQFF
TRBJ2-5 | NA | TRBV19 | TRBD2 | TGTGCCAGTAGTCTGGGACTAGAAGAGACCCAGTACTTC | CASSLGLEETQYF
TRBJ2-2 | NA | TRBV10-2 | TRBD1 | TGCGCCAGCAGTGAAATTGGGCAGGGGGTGGGGAAGCTGTTTTTT | CASSEIGQGVGKLFF
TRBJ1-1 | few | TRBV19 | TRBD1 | TGTGCCAGTAGTCCGCGGACAGGGGAGAACACTGAAGCTTTCTTT | CASSPRTGENTEAFF
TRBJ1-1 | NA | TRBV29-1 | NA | TGCAGCGTTGAATCGAACACTGAAGCTTTCTTT | CSVESNTEAFF
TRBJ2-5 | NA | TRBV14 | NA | TGTGCCAGCAGCCAAGCGGGGGAGACCCAGTACTTC | CASSQAGETQYF
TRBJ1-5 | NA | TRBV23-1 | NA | TGCGCCAGCAGTCAAGCTCGGGGGGGTTGCAGCAATCAGCCCCAGCATTTT | CASSQARGGCSNQPQHF
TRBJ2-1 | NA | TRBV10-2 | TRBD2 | TGCGCCAGCAGAGCACTAGCGGGAGGGGGTGAGCAGTTCTTC | CASRALAGGGEQFF
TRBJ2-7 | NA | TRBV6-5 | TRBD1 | TGTGCCAGCAGTCCCCCGACAGGGGGCGCGGGCGAGCAGTACTTC | CASSPPTGGAGEQYF
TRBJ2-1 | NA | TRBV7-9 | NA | TGTGCCAGCAGCTTAGTCGAGGAGCAGTTCTTC | CASSLVEEQFF
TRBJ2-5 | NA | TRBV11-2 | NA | TGTGCCAGCAGCTCGACCCCAGGGATCGTACAAGAGACCCAGTACTTC | CASSSTPGIVQETQYF
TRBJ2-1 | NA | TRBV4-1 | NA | TGCGCCAGCAGCCCCCGGACAGCCTCCTACAATGAGCAGTTCTTC | CASSPRTASYNEQFF
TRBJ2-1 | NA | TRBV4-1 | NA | TGCGCCAGCAGCGGAGATGAGCAGTTCTTC | CASSGDEQFF
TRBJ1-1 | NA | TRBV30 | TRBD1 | TGTGCCTGGAGTGCCAACAGGGGGGCGGCTGAAGCTTTCTTT | CAWSANRGAAEAFF
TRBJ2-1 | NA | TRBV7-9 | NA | TGTGCCAGCAGCTTATCCATCGATGAGCAGTTCTTC | CASSLSIDEQFF
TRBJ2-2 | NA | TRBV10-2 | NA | TGCGCCAGCAGTGAGCCCTTACGCGGGATGGACACCGGGGAGCTGTTTTTT | CASSEPLRGMDTGELFF
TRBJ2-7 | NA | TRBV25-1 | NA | TGTGCCAGCCTCCCCCCAGGGCTCCCAAACACCTACGAGCAGTACTTC | CASLPPGLPNTYEQYF
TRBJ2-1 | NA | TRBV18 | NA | TGTGCCAGCTCACCATTCTCGGCCAATGAGCAGTTCTTC | CASSPFSANEQFF
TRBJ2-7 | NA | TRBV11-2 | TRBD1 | TGTGCCAGCAGCTTCGCGGCCGTGGGACAGGGGAGCGCCTACGAGCAGTACTTC | CASSFAAVGQGSAYEQYF
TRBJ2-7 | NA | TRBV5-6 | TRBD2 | TGTGCCAGCACCTCAGGCCCTAGCGGGAGTTACGAGCAGTACTTC | CASTSGPSGSYEQYF
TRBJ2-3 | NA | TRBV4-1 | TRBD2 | TGCGCCAGCAGCCCGACCGGGACTAGCGGGAGGCCCTATTTT | CASSPTGTSGRPYF
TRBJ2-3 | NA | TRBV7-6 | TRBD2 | TGTGCCAGCAGCTCGGCGGGTCCAGCTACTAGCGGGATGGGTAAGGGTACGCAGTATTTT | CASSSAGPATSGMGKGTQYF
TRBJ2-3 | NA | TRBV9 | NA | TGTGCCAGCAGCCCCGAAGCAGATACGCAGTATTTT | CASSPEADTQYF
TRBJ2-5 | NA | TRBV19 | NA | TGTGCCAGTAGTCTTACCGAGAAGGTGGGAGTCGGAGAGACCCAGTACTTC | CASSLTEKVGVGETQYF
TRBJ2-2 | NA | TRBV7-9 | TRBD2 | TGTGCCAGCAGCTTAGTCCCTCCCGGACTAGCGGTGAACACCGGGGAGCTGTTTTTT | CASSLVPPGLAVNTGELFF
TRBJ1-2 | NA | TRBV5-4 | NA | TGTGCCAGCAGCTTGGTAGGGGTGGATGGCTACACCTTC | CASSLVGVDGYTF
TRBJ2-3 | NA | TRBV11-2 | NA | TGTGCCAGCATAGACGCCGATACGCAGTATTTT | CASIDADTQYF
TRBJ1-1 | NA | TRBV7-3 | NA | TGTGCCAGCAGCTTGACCCCCGCCACTGAAGCTTTCTTT | CASSLTPATEAFF
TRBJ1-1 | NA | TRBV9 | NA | TGTGCCAGCAGCGTTGAACAGGGTCGGGTCACTGAAGCTTTCTTT | CASSVEQGRVTEAFF
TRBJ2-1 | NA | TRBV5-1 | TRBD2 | TGCGCCAGCAGCTGGGGACTAGCGGGAATAAATGAGCAGTTCTTC | CASSWGLAGINEQFF
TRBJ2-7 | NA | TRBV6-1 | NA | TGTGCCAGCAGTGAGGCTAGCTGGTCCTACGAGCAGTACTTC | CASSEASWSYEQYF
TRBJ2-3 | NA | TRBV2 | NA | TGTGCCAGCAGTGGGGGGGAACAGAATTTACTAACCTGGTATACGCAGTATTTT | CASSGGEQNLLTWYTQYF
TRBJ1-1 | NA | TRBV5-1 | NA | TGCGCCAGCAGCTTAGAGCCCTGGGACACTGAAGCTTTCTTT | CASSLEPWDTEAFF
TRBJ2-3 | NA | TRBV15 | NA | TGTGCCACCAGCAGAGGCGCAGATACGCAGTATTTT | CATSRGADTQYF
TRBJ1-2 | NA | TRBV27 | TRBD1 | TGTGCCAGCAGTTACGCCTCAGGACAGGGAGACTATGGCTACACCTTC | CASSYASGQGDYGYTF
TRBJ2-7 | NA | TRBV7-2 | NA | TGTGCCAGCAGCCTAACATACGAGCAGTACTTC | CASSLTYEQYF